This T cell receptor (beta chain) stems from a study of blood T cell repertoires in COVID-19. Overall study: Whether acute or convalescent, the COVID-19 samples came from the United States, Italy and Spain. In each case, the material was cDNA or gDNA derived from T cells, B-cell-depleted T cells, or PBMCs.

Methods used by the authors: It was from reference gene primer amplification that nucleated cell counts were estimated. This table comes from immunoSEQ multiplex PCR, and its TCRdb copy is limited to in-frame clones, with some not included. That table furnishes V, J and clone size, whereas the DNA furnished D and trimming. The sample holds about 71,000 clones, roughly 82% seen once. The germline CDR1 and CDR2 sequences are LGHNA and YNFKEQ. V trimming: 1 base; J trimming: 3 bases; junction bases outside the gene matches: 11. This CDR3 is built from 18 residues. The clonotype comes from a woman aged 80 or older with acute or convalescent COVID-19. V is TRBV4-2 and J is TRBJ2-2, with 7 bases aligning to TRBD1. The sequenced sample consisted of peripheral blood. The CDR3 region has the DNA TGTGCCAGCAGCCAAGTCCATTACCGGGACAGCTACACCGGGGAGCTGTTTTTT. It is translated as CASSQVHYRDSYTGELFF.